This paragraph reports one TCR beta chain. The data are from a study of blood T cell repertoires in COVID-19. Study background: Specimens from acute and convalescent COVID-19 originated in the United States, Italy and Spain. T cells, B-cell-depleted T cells, or PBMCs provided the cDNA or gDNA that served as material.

The CDR3 extends over 16 amino acids. CDR1 MNHEY and CDR2 SMNVEV come from the germline V gene (reference sequence). The J segment lost 0 bases and the V segment lost 4 bases, leaving 9 bases of the junction unmatched. TCRdb's table, derived via immunoSEQ multiplex PCR, lists solely in-frame clones and lacks some. The sample gives 96,000 or so clones, around 90% of which show up once; 4% to 4.5% is in the top ten. Sequenced input: peripheral blood. The J gene is TRBJ2-7, the V gene TRBV27; 7 nucleotides match TRBD1. The clonotype comes from a human donor with COVID-19, enrolled during active disease. The donor label of this sample is uncertain. The CDR3 spells CASSSYRGESSYEQYF. DNA of the CDR3: TGTGCCAGCAGTTCGTACAGGGGCGAAAGCTCCTACGAGCAGTACTTC.